This TCR beta chain was documented in a study of blood T cell repertoires in COVID-19 (TCRdb year 2020). Looking at the study overall: The collaborator samples originated in the United States, Italy and Spain and spanned the acute and convalescent phases of COVID-19. Samples came from the ongoing ImmuneRACE study (first 160 participants) plus 1,254 subjects from 6 global collaborators. Nearly every sample came with metadata listing a de-identified subject ID, COVID-19 status, age in years and sex. The repertoires were released in a freely available public database meant as a resource for research on the immune response to SARS-CoV-2. Where available, HLA class I and class II types were taken from metadata supplied by the sample provider and were not determined by assay-based typing. Subjects who had been exposed to COVID-19, were actively infected with it, or had recovered from it provided the deeply sampled blood TCRbeta repertoires that made up the dataset. The prospective study material was composed of cDNA or gDNA derived from T cells, B-cell-depleted T cells, or PBMCs. The study at large found these results: Clinical and demographic metadata were provided uncurated, with the amount varying by source and participant.

At one collaborating source in Seattle, patients were enrolled during active infection and were followed longitudinally through the course of disease. The collaborating institutions used their own protocols to collect whole blood in K2EDTA tubes. For TCRbeta analysis, collaborators shipped samples as frozen whole blood, isolated PBMCs, or DNA extracted from either of those sample types. The immunoSEQ Assay, a bias-controlled multiplex PCR, was used to amplify TCRbeta CDR3 regions from genomic DNA. Turning to the authors' computational methods: The number of nucleated cells in each sample was estimated from the amplification of reference gene primers within the assay. To quantify the absolute abundance of each unique TCRbeta CDR3 rearrangement, sequence reads were collapsed and filtered. Productive Simpson clonality was computed per sample as the square root of Simpson's diversity index over productive rearrangements. Sourced from immuneACCESS, this table was stored by TCRdb with only in-frame sequences that have V and J called. A share of the clones is absent; for the studies checked, an unresolved V gene accounts for under half, and the remainder has no known explanation. V and J calls and clone size come straight from that table; D and trimming were deduced from the DNA. Present in this sample are 300,000 to 350,000 clones, approximately 88% of which were seen just once. Of the sample, 1.6% falls within the top ten clones.

Deletion took 7 bases off V and 7 bases off J, with a span of 23 bases between the germline ends. Reading from cysteine to phenylalanine, the CDR3 counts 16 amino acids. Only the CDR3 DNA is retained, 48 bases long and in frame from the first base. Reading the germline V gene gives CDR1 SNHLY and CDR2 FYNNEI. Remarks on this clone: The target of this receptor is not known. Base qualities are not provided; no much larger clone lies one nucleotide away.

The chain is assembled from TRBV2 and TRBJ1-5, and possibly TRBD1, on 6 matching bases. The receptor's source is a woman younger than 45 with COVID-19, enrolled during active disease. Material for sequencing was peripheral blood. The sequence in DNA is TGTGCCAGCACTCAACTACCGGGACAATCGATACAGCCCCAGCATTTT. Translated, this gives CASTQLPGQSIQPQHF.